Following are 16 T cell receptor beta chains from one sample sequenced in a study of post-analysis software for immune sequencing data. Study conclusions and caveats: TRBV5-6, TRBV5-1 and TRBV20-1 belonged to a set of a handful of TRBV segments that were more frequent in patients than controls.

TCR beta cDNA libraries included unique molecular identifiers. TCRdb re-derived calls from the PCR reads in MiXCR, one entry per CDR3 protein. The sample consists of around 710,000 distinct CDR3 sequences, 40% to 55% of them appearing once. These receptors have no identified antigens. The source material was blood. Source of these receptors: a girl between 5 and 17 years old with multiple sclerosis.

This chain uses TRBV7-2 with TRBJ2-1, with D perhaps matching TRBD2 (7 bases). There are 17 residues in the CDR3. V was pared by 0 bases and J by 5 bases, with 17 bases between. The germline V gene has CDR1 SGHTA and CDR2 FQGNSA. CDR3: CASSLALRGGGNNEQFF. CDR3 sequence (DNA): TGTGCCAGCAGCTTAGCCCTAAGGGGGGGTGGAAACAATGAGCAGTTCTTC.

This clonotype was seen more than once but under ten times. The chain uses TRBV29-1 and TRBJ2-1, with 9 bases matching TRBD2. CDR1 and CDR2 (germline): SQVTM, ANQGSEA. V lost 4 bases to trimming and J lost 5 bases; unmatched junction nucleotides: 6. The CDR3 runs 14 residues. The CDR3 spells CSVGGGLAHNEQFF. In DNA form, the CDR3 reads TGCAGCGTTGGGGGGGGACTAGCCCACAATGAGCAGTTCTTC.

The rearrangement joins TRBV25-1 to TRBJ2-5; a weak D match, TRBD2 (5 bases). Trimming cost V 6 bases and J 7 bases, with 15 bases left between them. The germline V gene encodes CDR1 MGHDK and CDR2 SYGVNS. CDR3 length equals 13 residues. The CDR3 nucleotides are TGTGCCAGCAGGGCTAGCTGGGAAGGGACCCAGTACTTC. Its translation is CASRASWEGTQYF.

The V and J genes are TRBV12-3 or TRBV12-4 and TRBJ1-5; D is ambiguous. CDR3 size: 11 residues. Trimming took 4 bases from V and 11 from J, leaving 9 bases between them. CDR3 coding DNA: TGTGCCAGCAGTTCCGGCCGGGCCCAGCATTTT. Translation: CASSSGRAQHF.

The chain employs TRBV27 and TRBJ1-2, with TRBD1 as a possible D gene (5 bases). CDR1 MNHEY and CDR2 SMNVEV come from the germline V gene (reference sequence). The V and J ends lost 6 bases and 7 bases respectively, with 9 bases between them. This CDR3 is 11 amino acids long. The CDR3 region is CASSQGLGYTF. CDR3 nucleotide sequence: TGTGCCAGCAGCCAGGGACTTGGCTACACCTTC.

This clonotype was seen only a few times. J is TRBJ2-5 and V is TRBV27; 8 bases fit TRBD2. This CDR3 contains 14 residues. The V gene end was trimmed by 6 bases and the J gene end by 5 bases; junction bases not matched to a gene: 8. Germline lookup yields CDR1 MNHEY and CDR2 SMNVEV (reference sequence). The CDR3 DNA follows: TGTGCCAGCAGAGAACGGGGGGGTTGGGAGACCCAGTACTTC. Protein product: CASRERGGWETQYF.

The chain has TRBV21-1 and TRBJ2-5; the table's TRBD2 call for D was not verified on the DNA. TRBV21-1 is assigned pseudogene status. The CDR3 covers 19 residues. CDR3 coding DNA: TGTGCCAGCAGCAAAGGGGGCCCCGCCAGGGCGAATATTGGGGAGACCCAGTACTTC. Amino acids: CASSKGGPARANIGETQYF.

The chain uses TRBV13 and TRBJ2-1; D tentatively reads TRBD1 or TRBD2 (6 bases each). This CDR3 contains 16 residues. V lost 5 bases, J lost 6 bases, and 20 bases lay in between. Germline-derived CDR1 and CDR2 are PRHDT and FYEKMQ (reference sequence). CDR3 sequence: CASSPRGLAGGNEQFF. The CDR3 nucleotides are TGTGCCAGCAGCCCCCGGGGGCTAGCTGGTGGCAATGAGCAGTTCTTC.

The chain joins TRBV4-1 to TRBJ2-3; 10 bases map to TRBD2. V trimming: 0 bases; J trimming: 4 bases; junction bases outside the gene matches: 7. CDR1 MGHRA and CDR2 YSYEKL come from the germline V gene. The CDR3 contains 17 residues. The CDR3 is CASSQDGLAGVADTQYF. CDR3 bases: TGCGCCAGCAGCCAAGACGGGCTAGCGGGAGTTGCAGATACGCAGTATTTT.

The chain's CDR3 is CASSDSGSGAYTQYF. In nucleotides, the CDR3 is TGTGCCAGCAGTGACTCAGGTAGCGGTGCATATACGCAGTATTTT. The chain recombines TRBV6-4 with TRBJ2-3; possible D gene TRBD2, 6 bases. CDR1 is MRHNA, CDR2 SNTAGT, per germline. Trimming shortened V by 0 bases and J by 7 bases, and 14 bases separated the two germline ends. The CDR3 has 15 residues.

This sequence joins TRBV5-1 and TRBJ2-3; tentatively, D is TRBD2 (5 bases). In germline, CDR1 is SGHRS, CDR2 YFSETQ. The length of the CDR3 is 14 residues. V shed 6 bases and J shed 2 bases, with 13 bases lying between them. The CDR3 protein is CASTRERTTDTQYF. The CDR3 DNA is TGCGCCAGCACGAGGGAGCGGACCACAGATACGCAGTATTTT.

The chain couples TRBV5-1 to TRBJ2-7, with 15 bases fitting TRBD2. V lost 7 bases, J lost 2 bases, and 4 bases stayed unmatched. In germline, CDR1 is SGHRS, CDR2 YFSETQ. The CDR3 totals 15 residues. The CDR3 DNA is TGCGCCAGCCGAGGGACTAGCGGGAGGACCTACGAGCAGTACTTC. This codes for CASRGTSGRTYEQYF. Using reference TRBV5-1 and TRBJ2-7 for the parts outside the CDR3, the full variable domain is KAGVTQTPRYLIKTRGQQVTLSCSPISGHRSVSWYQQTPGQGLQFLFEYFSETQRNKGNFPGRFSGRQFSNSRSEMNVSTLELGDSALYLCASRGTSGRTYEQYFGPGTRLTVT.

The gene calls are TRBV6-5 and TRBJ1-2; D not certain. The V gene's germline CDR1 is MNHEY and CDR2 SVGAGI. The V end was cut by 7 bases, the J end by 4 bases, with 16 bases between. There are 14 residues in the CDR3. Here the CDR3 DNA reads TGTGCCAGCACCTCGACGGGCCACCTCTATGGCTACACCTTC. Translation: CASTSTGHLYGYTF.

The rearrangement uses TRBV20-1 and TRBJ2-3, with D possibly being TRBD1 (6 bases). This CDR3 is built from 16 residues. Germline values: CDR1 DFQATT, CDR2 SNEGSKA (reference sequence). Deletions cut 3 bases from V and 3 bases from J, with 19 bases between. CDR3 sequence: CSARWPGADTTDTQYF. The CDR3 DNA reads as TGCAGTGCTAGGTGGCCAGGGGCGGACACAACAGATACGCAGTATTTT.

The CDR3 spells CSATGFRQYNEQFF. The CDR3 nucleotides are TGCAGTGCGACGGGATTCCGTCAATACAATGAGCAGTTCTTC. The rearrangement links TRBV20-1 to TRBJ2-1; D is possibly TRBD2 (5 bases). Germline-derived CDR1 and CDR2 are DFQATT and SNEGSKA (reference sequence). Trimming took 6 bases from V and 4 from J, leaving 16 bases between them. The CDR3 is 14 residues long.

CDR3 bases: TGTGCCAGCAGCCCAGGGGCCTCAGGGGAGGCTGAAGCTTTCTTT. Translated: CASSPGASGEAEAFF. The chain carries TRBV7-9 and TRBJ1-1; tentative D call: TRBD1 (6 bases). The germline V gene encodes CDR1 SEHNR and CDR2 FQNEAQ (reference sequence). CDR3 length: 15 amino acids. The V end lost 5 bases, the J end lost 6 bases, and 19 bases lay between the germline ends.